Included here is one TCR beta chain sequence, with context. This clonotype was detected ten times or more. The antigen it recognizes is unknown. No clone much larger than this one lies a single base away; base qualities are absent. The sample belongs to a study of T cells in Graves' hyperthyroidism and ophthalmopathy (dated by TCRdb to between 2018 and 2021). About the study as a whole: Peripheral blood was sampled at the time of initial diagnosis, prior to any treatment. Thyroid tissue and blood T-cell repertoires from six Graves' hyperthyroidism patients were also compared in the study. To identify distinguishing TCR V-J signatures, a discovery cohort of about a hundred patients was used, comprising some 45 with Graves' ophthalmopathy and 57 with stable Graves' hyperthyroidism. The paper reports TCR Vbeta CDR3 sequencing of approximately 130 peripheral blood samples: approximately 41 ophthalmopathy, roughly 80 hyperthyroidism and 17 progressor patients. The approximately 90 discovery patients were randomly split 7:3 into training and test sets. Prospective prediction of ophthalmopathy was tested in an independent validation cohort of 18 to 20 hyperthyroidism patients and 17 patients who later progressed to ophthalmopathy. Once sampling was done, hyperthyroidism patients were given methimazole at a starting dose of 30 mg daily, whereas ophthalmopathy patients were given high-dose intravenous methylprednisolone.

The investigation overall reported the following: Sample size was not statistically predetermined, and blinding of investigators to group allocation was not performed. A model built on a 13 V-J signature distinguished ophthalmopathy from stable hyperthyroidism, reaching around 87% sensitivity and approximately 81% specificity in cross-validation and 80%/75% in testing. Blood samples also contained most of the expanded thyroid clonotypes (frequency above 0.001), which suggests that blood repertoires may reflect thyroid immune responses. In validation, the model predicted progression to ophthalmopathy with roughly 70% sensitivity and less than 80% specificity, a median of around six months before onset.

Graves' hyperthyroidism was defined as stable when no progression to ophthalmopathy occurred over 18 months of follow-up. The hyperthyroidism patients were between 18 and 65 years old and newly diagnosed, with a disease duration of less than 2 months. Any patient with an uncontrolled infection, another autoimmune disease, pregnancy or lactation was excluded. Clinical symptoms, serum thyroxine and TRAb, thyroid ultrasound, and orbital computed tomography formed the basis for the diagnoses. PBMCs were isolated from 10 ml of fresh peripheral blood by Ficoll-Paque density gradient centrifugation. Trizol reagent was used to extract total RNA, and RNA quality was then checked on an Agilent 2100 Bioanalyzer. Trimming takes 4 bases off V and 5 bases off J; junction bases not matched to a gene: 3. Reading the germline V gene gives CDR1 SGHVS and CDR2 FQNEAQ. The cysteine opens and the phenylalanine closes a CDR3 of 14 amino acids. CDR3 DNA is the only sequence kept; it has 42 bases, read in frame from the first base.

Amplification of TCR beta CDR3 regions was carried out from RNA transcripts. The TCR CDR3 was subjected to a first round of RT-PCR using the HTBI primer set and the Qiagen OneStep RT-PCR kit. A second multiplex PCR round built the libraries, followed by size selection and purification. The libraries were sequenced on an Illumina HiSeq2000 using paired-end 100 bp reads. Turning to the authors' computational methods: SOAPnuke was used to process the raw data, with reads discarded if the reads contained adapters or uncalled bases, had a mean Phred below 15, or lacked an exact constant-primer or identifier match. COPE v1.2.5 was used to merge the high-quality paired reads, and each unique nucleotide sequence was defined as a clonotype. Clonotypes were aligned to IMGT TRBV, TRBD and TRBJ reference segments using MiTCR v1.1. The analysis included only V-J combinations with a frequency above 0.0001, which together covered roughly 99% of the repertoires. A TCS score was defined as the ratio between F50 (clonal expansion) and ExV (chaos), using BLOSUM62-based TCRdist between CDR3 peptides within each V-J. Welch's t-statistics and random forest reduced around 520 V-J features to fewer than 15, which were used in a naive Bayes classifier (R e1071). The public reads were run again by TCRdb, first through fastp at Q25 and then through MiXCR, and only productive beta chains were kept. Every entry covers one CDR3 protein and lists the most common genes and DNA from its rows. The V and J calls and clone size are TCRdb's, not the authors'. Across this sample there are about 510,000 distinct CDR3 sequences, with around 13% seen only once. 11% to 15% of the sample is held by the ten biggest clonotypes.

The sequence joins TRBV7-8 to TRBJ1-5; 9 central bases correspond to TRBD1. Material: blood. This clonotype was obtained from a woman aged 40 to 49 with Graves' hyperthyroidism. CDR3 loop: CASSSGTGYQPQHF. The nucleotide sequence reads TGTGCCAGCAGCTCCGGGACAGGGTATCAGCCCCAGCATTTT.